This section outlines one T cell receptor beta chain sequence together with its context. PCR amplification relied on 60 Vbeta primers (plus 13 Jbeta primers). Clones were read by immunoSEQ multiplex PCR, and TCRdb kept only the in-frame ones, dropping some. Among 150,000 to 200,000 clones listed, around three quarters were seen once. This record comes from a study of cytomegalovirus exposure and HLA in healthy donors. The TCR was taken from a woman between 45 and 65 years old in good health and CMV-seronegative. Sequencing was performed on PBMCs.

CDR3 in DNA: TGTGCCAGTAGTACCCCCGGGGGAACGTTGGGAGAGCAGTACTTC. Protein: CASSTPGGTLGEQYF. This chain joins TRBV19 and TRBJ2-7; maybe TRBD2 (6 bases). The CDR3 has 15 amino acids. V was trimmed by 4 bases and J by 7 bases, leaving 20 bases between them. CDR1 is LNHDA, CDR2 SQIVND, per germline (reference sequence).